A single sample is the source of the 14 T cell receptor beta chains below, sequenced in a study of T cells in localized non-small cell lung cancer. TCRdb keeps only in-frame clones here, not all; method: immunoSEQ multiplex PCR. The data hold 1,500 to 2,000 clones, with approximately 19% observed a single time. Sequencing used normal lung tissue next to the tumor, obtained before any cancer treatment. Source of these receptors: a female donor older than 55 with stage I lung adenocarcinoma.

The chain is built from TRBV7-5 and TRBJ1-5. TRBV7-5 is a known pseudogene. This CDR3 is 14 amino acids long. The CDR3 DNA reads TGTGCCAGCAGCTATCCGGGACCGCTGACCATGCAGCATTTT. Its translation: CASSYPGPLTMQHF.

The chain carries TRBV12-5 and TRBJ1-1; a possible D gene is TRBD1 (6 bases). This CDR3 region has 11 residues. Germline assignment: CDR1 LGHNT and CDR2 FRNRAP. Written as DNA, the CDR3 is TGTGCCAGGGGCGGGAACACTGAAGCTTTCTTT. Translated: CARGGNTEAFF. Together with reference TRBV12-5 and TRBJ1-1, the CDR3 gives the full variable domain: DARVTQTPRHKVTEMGQEVTMRCQPILGHNTVFWYRQTMMQGLELLAYFRNRAPLDDSGMPKDRFSAEMPDATLATLKIQPSEPRDSAVYFCARGGNTEAFFGQGTRLTVV.

The genes are TRBV19 and TRBJ2-6; D remains unclear. This CDR3 has 14 amino acids. The V end was cut by 4 bases, the J end by 0 bases, with 4 bases between. Germline CDR1 reads LNHDA; CDR2 reads SQIVND (reference sequence). The CDR3, as DNA: TGTGCCAGTAGTAGGGGCTCTGGGGCCAACGTCCTGACTTTC. It codes for CASSRGSGANVLTF.

This clone is judged medium-sized (0.01 to 0.1%). The rearrangement joins TRBV11-3 to TRBJ1-4, with a possible D match to TRBD1 (6 bases). The CDR3 sequence is 16 residues long. V was shortened by 1 base and J by 5 bases, with 14 bases between the two germline ends. Germline-derived CDR1 and CDR2 are SGHNT and YENEEA. CDR3 sequence: CASSLVSGTRNEKLFF. CDR3 nucleotide sequence: TGTGCCAGCAGCTTAGTCTCTGGGACAAGAAATGAAAAACTGTTTTTT.

This clone is termed medium-sized. The gene calls are TRBV11-3 and TRBJ2-1; 10 positions match TRBD2. CDR1 SGHNT and CDR2 YENEEA come from the germline V gene. V was clipped by 3 bases and J by 6 bases; unmatched bases: 20. This CDR3 contains 20 residues. The chain's CDR3 is CASSFRGLATSSLMGNEQFF. Written as DNA, the CDR3 is TGTGCCAGCAGCTTTAGGGGACTAGCGACAAGTAGTTTAATGGGCAATGAGCAGTTCTTC. Supplemented by reference TRBV11-3 and TRBJ2-1, the full variable domain reads EAGVVQSPRYKIIEKKQPVAFWCNPISGHNTLYWYLQNLGQGPELLIRYENEEAVDDSQLPKDRFSAERLKGVDSTLKIQPAELGDSAVYLCASSFRGLATSSLMGNEQFFGPGTRLTVL.

The rearrangement links TRBV6-8 to TRBJ2-7; possibly TRBD2 for D (6 bases). This CDR3 has 15 amino acids. Germline lookup yields CDR1 MNHGY and CDR2 SAAAGT. V dropped 5 bases and J dropped 1 base, with 15 bases sitting between them. The DNA of the CDR3 is TGTGCCAGCAGTCACGGGGGATCGGATTCCTACGAGCAGTACTTC. Its translation is CASSHGGSDSYEQYF.

This clone is classed as medium-sized. J is TRBJ2-5 and V is TRBV6-8; D perhaps matches TRBD2 (5 bases). CDR1 MNHGY and CDR2 SAAAGT come from the germline V gene. V dropped 6 bases and J dropped 5 bases, with 16 bases sitting between them. CDR3 length: 14 residues. The CDR3 DNA sequence: TGTGCCAGCAGCTCCCCTCGAGCGGATGAGACCCAGTACTTC. The encoded protein is CASSSPRADETQYF.

This clone is labeled medium-sized. V and J are TRBV6-8 and TRBJ1-5, with TRBD1 as a possible D gene (5 bases). V dropped 6 bases and J dropped 4 bases, with 10 bases sitting between them. Per the germline V gene, CDR1 is MNHGY and CDR2 is SAAAGT. This CDR3 comprises 13 residues. The CDR3 is CASSRDGNQPQHF. The CDR3 DNA reads TGTGCCAGCAGCCGGGACGGGAATCAGCCCCAGCATTTT.

The chain uses TRBV7-2 and TRBJ2-2; unclear D gene. The V and J ends lost 5 bases and 6 bases respectively, with 10 bases between them. Germline CDR1 and CDR2: SGHTA and FQGNSA. This CDR3 spans 13 amino acids. CDR3 loop: CASSLSVAGELFF. The CDR3 region has the DNA TGTGCCAGCAGCCTATCGGTGGCCGGGGAGCTGTTTTTT. Filled out from reference TRBV7-2 and TRBJ2-2, the complete variable domain reads GAGVSQSPSNKVTEKGKDVELRCDPISGHTALYWYRQSLGQGLEFLIYFQGNSAPDKSGLPSDRFSAERTGGSVSTLTIQRTQQEDSAVYLCASSLSVAGELFFGEGSRLTVL.

This clone came up a few times. The gene calls are TRBV2 and TRBJ2-3; perhaps TRBD2 as D (5 bases). V lost 4 bases and J lost 1, with 9 bases in between. The CDR3 length is 14 residues. From germline, CDR1 is SNHLY and CDR2 FYNNEI. Here the CDR3 DNA reads TGTGCCAGCAGTGGGGATAGCGGCACAGATACGCAGTATTTT. Its translation: CASSGDSGTDTQYF. The full variable domain, in which reference TRBV2 and TRBJ2-3 provide the parts outside the CDR3, is EPEVTQTPSHQVTQMGQEVILRCVPISNHLYFYWYRQILGQKVEFLVSFYNNEISEKSEIFDDQFSVERPDGSNFTLKIRSTKLEDSAMYFCASSGDSGTDTQYFGPGTRLTVL.

This clone occurred a few times. The chain joins TRBV6-8 to TRBJ1-5; 7 positions match TRBD1. The J segment lost 4 bases and the V segment lost 10 bases, leaving 7 bases of the junction unmatched. This CDR3 has 13 amino acids. CDR1 is MNHGY and CDR2 is SAAAGT in the germline V gene. The CDR3 DNA follows: TGTGCCATTGGACAGGTCTCAAATCAGCCCCAGCATTTT. Its translation: CAIGQVSNQPQHF.

This clone is categorized as medium-sized. This chain uses TRBV9 with TRBJ1-1; D is unclear. V dropped 4 bases and J dropped 6 bases, with 10 bases sitting between them. The germline V gene has CDR1 SGDLS and CDR2 YYNGEE. The CDR3 consists of 12 residues. DNA for the CDR3: TGTGCCAGCAGCACCCAGAGCGCTGAAGCTTTCTTT. It translates to CASSTQSAEAFF.

This clone was seen a few times. The V gene is TRBV11-3, the J gene TRBJ2-1; 7 bases are shared with TRBD1. J lost 4 bases, V lost 7 bases, and 10 bases had no gene match. The CDR3 runs 15 residues. CDR1 SGHNT and CDR2 YENEEA come from the germline V gene. CDR3 bases: TGTGCCAGCACCCCCGGGACAGATGCTTACAATGAGCAGTTCTTC. Protein sequence: CASTPGTDAYNEQFF.

This clone was found once. CDR3 loop: CASSPLPGQTNQPQHF. Written as DNA, the CDR3 is TGTGCCAGCTCACCACTTCCGGGACAGACTAATCAGCCCCAGCATTTT. The rearrangement links TRBV18 to TRBJ1-5, with TRBD1 matching 7 bases. The J segment lost 4 bases and the V segment lost 1 base, leaving 7 bases of the junction unmatched. CDR3 size: 16 residues. CDR1 is KGHSH, CDR2 LQKENI, per germline.